One sample yielded the 25 T cell receptor beta chains listed below, sequenced in a study of cytomegalovirus exposure and HLA in healthy donors. PCR employed 60 Vbeta and 13 Jbeta primers. Sequencing was performed with immunoSEQ multiplex PCR; in TCRdb, only in-frame clones are kept and a portion is missing. The sample has 200,000 to 250,000 clones. What was sequenced was PBMCs. The receptors were sampled from a girl aged 2-10 years in good health and CMV-seropositive.

The J gene is TRBJ1-1, the V gene TRBV28; the D gene is possibly TRBD1 (6 bases). The CDR3 contains 20 residues. Trimming removed 2 bases at V and 1 base at J, with 26 bases between. Germline V gene sequence: CDR1 MDHEN, CDR2 SYDVKM. The CDR3 nucleotides read TGTGCCAGCAGTTTAGGCGGAAGGGGGAATAGGCCAGGATCGAACACTGAAGCTTTCTTT. It is translated as CASSLGGRGNRPGSNTEAFF.

This rearrangement joins TRBV27 to TRBJ2-5; 10 bases are shared with TRBD2. Germline lookup yields CDR1 MNHEY and CDR2 SMNVEV (reference sequence). This CDR3 contains 15 residues. J gave up 5 bases and V 1 base, and 4 bases lay outside the gene matches. The CDR3: CASSLLAGGGETQYF. The CDR3 coding sequence is TGTGCCAGCAGTTTATTAGCGGGAGGTGGCGAGACCCAGTACTTC.

This sequence joins TRBV19 and TRBJ1-2, with D perhaps matching TRBD1 (5 bases). Germline V gene lookup returns CDR1 LNHDA and CDR2 SQIVND (reference sequence). The CDR3 extends over 16 amino acids. Trimming pared 7 bases from V and 4 bases from J, leaving 22 bases between. The CDR3 loop is CASTPWPGRAVYGYTF. The CDR3 nucleotides read TGTGCCAGTACCCCTTGGCCGGGCAGGGCGGTCTATGGCTACACCTTC.

A word on this clone: Germline is not matched at one junction end, which may reflect a read error. The rearrangement uses TRBV4-1 and TRBJ2-5; D unclear. CDR1 and CDR2 from the germline V gene are MGHRA and YSYEKL. The CDR3 loop spans 12 amino acids. The CDR3 region is CASSQDHETQYF. As DNA, the CDR3 is TGCGCCAGCAGCCAAGACCATGAGACCCAGTACTTC.

The chain uses TRBV28 and TRBJ1-5; D is uncertain. Deletions cut 5 bases from V and 0 bases from J, with 17 bases between. Germline values: CDR1 MDHEN, CDR2 SYDVKM. The CDR3 is 17 residues long. CDR3 nucleotides: TGTGCCAGCAGTGGGCCCCAATTTACGGATAGCAATCAGCCCCAGCATTTT. Residues: CASSGPQFTDSNQPQHF.

This rearrangement joins TRBV7-3 to TRBJ2-1; 8 bases line up with TRBD1. The germline gives CDR1 SGHTA, CDR2 FQGTGA. With V trimmed by 0 bases and J by 4 bases, 5 bases remained unmatched. The CDR3 length is 16 residues. CDR3 residues: CASSLTRGQGYNEQFF. CDR3 coding DNA: TGTGCCAGCAGCTTAACCAGGGGGCAAGGGTACAATGAGCAGTTCTTC. The full variable domain, completed using reference TRBV7-3 and TRBJ2-1, is GAGVSQTPSNKVTEKGKYVELRCDPISGHTALYWYRQSLGQGPEFLIYFQGTGAADDSGLPNDRFFAVRPEGSVSTLKIQRTERGDSAVYLCASSLTRGQGYNEQFFGPGTRLTVL.

The gene calls are TRBV7-6 and TRBJ2-7; no reliable D call. The CDR3 contains 13 residues. V was cut by 1 base and J by 2 bases, with 6 bases left in between. From germline, CDR1 is SGHVS and CDR2 FNYEAQ. In nucleotides, the CDR3 is TGTGCCAGCAGCTTAGGTGCGCCCTACGAGCAGTACTTC. Protein product: CASSLGAPYEQYF.

The chain couples TRBV13 to TRBJ2-7, with 8 bases matching TRBD2. Germline CDR1 is PRHDT and CDR2 is FYEKMQ (reference sequence). This CDR3 comprises 14 residues. V shed 3 bases and J 4 bases; nucleotides not matched to a gene: 5. The chain's CDR3 is CASSFTSGAYEQYF. The CDR3 region has the DNA TGTGCCAGCAGCTTTACTAGCGGAGCATACGAGCAGTACTTC.

The rearrangement uses TRBV10-3 and TRBJ2-5; 9 bases align to TRBD1. Germline lookup yields CDR1 ENHRY and CDR2 SYGVKD. V trimming: 0 bases; J trimming: 4 bases; junction bases outside the gene matches: 3. The CDR3 is 15 residues long. The DNA for the CDR3 is TGTGCCATCAGTGAGTCGGACAGGGGTCCAGAGACCCAGTACTTC. This translates into CAISESDRGPETQYF.

The chain combines TRBV28 with TRBJ2-7, with 8 bases aligning to TRBD1. The CDR3 totals 13 residues. Germline V gene lookup returns CDR1 MDHEN and CDR2 SYDVKM. Trimming at V came to 6 bases and at J to 2 bases, leaving 3 bases not matched to a gene. The CDR3 loop is CASRDREAYEQYF. The CDR3 nucleotides are TGTGCCAGCAGGGACAGGGAAGCCTACGAGCAGTACTTC. Full variable domain (outside the CDR3, taken from reference TRBV28 and TRBJ2-7): DVKVTQSSRYLVKRTGEKVFLECVQDMDHENMFWYRQDPGLGLRLIYFSYDVKMKEKGDIPEGYSVSREKKERFSLILESASTNQTSMYLCASRDREAYEQYFGPGTRLTVT.

V usage is TRBV19 and J usage is TRBJ2-1; 11 nucleotides match TRBD2. The CDR3 is made up of 16 amino acids. Germline assignment: CDR1 LNHDA and CDR2 SQIVND (reference sequence). J lost 5 bases, V lost 3 bases, and 6 bases had no gene match. The CDR3 here is CASSIAGLAADNEQFF. The CDR3 nucleotides read TGTGCCAGTAGTATCGCGGGACTAGCGGCAGACAATGAGCAGTTCTTC. The entire variable domain, with the rest obtained from reference TRBV19 and TRBJ2-1, is as follows: DGGITQSPKYLFRKEGQNVTLSCEQNLNHDAMYWYRQDPGQGLRLIYYSQIVNDFQKGDIAEGYSVSREKKESFPLTVTSAQKNPTAFYLCASSIAGLAADNEQFFGPGTRLTVL.

The V call is TRBV10-3, the J call TRBJ1-5; the match to TRBD1 covers 9 bases. The V and J ends lost 10 bases and 4 bases, in that order; junction bases with no gene match: 8. The CDR3 totals 14 residues. Germline V gene sequence: CDR1 ENHRY, CDR2 SYGVKD. The CDR3 spells CATGTGLLNQPQHF. The CDR3 region has the DNA TGTGCCACCGGGACAGGGCTTCTAAATCAGCCCCAGCATTTT.

V gene TRBV7-9 combines with J gene TRBJ2-7; TRBD2 might be the D (6 bases). CDR3 length equals 15 residues. Germline CDR1 reads SEHNR; CDR2 reads FQNEAQ (reference sequence). V lost 5 bases, J lost 4 bases, and 18 bases lay in between. CDR3 in amino acids: CASSRQPGLAYEQYF. CDR3 DNA sequence: TGTGCCAGCAGCCGACAACCGGGACTGGCTTACGAGCAGTACTTC.

The chain uses TRBV30 and TRBJ2-7; perhaps TRBD2 as D (7 bases). The CDR3 is 13 amino acids. The germline CDR1 and CDR2 sequences are GTSNPN and SVGIG (reference sequence). The CDR3 DNA reads as TGTGCTCGAAGGGGGGGGAGCTCCTACGAGCAGTACTTC. This translates into CARRGGSSYEQYF.

The chain links TRBV30 to TRBJ1-4; perhaps TRBD1 as D (5 bases). This CDR3 is built from 15 residues. Per the germline V gene, CDR1 is GTSNPN and CDR2 is SVGIG (reference sequence). Deletions cut 3 bases from V and 1 base from J, with 12 bases between. This CDR3 reads CAWRPGRVTNEKLFF. As DNA, the CDR3 is TGTGCCTGGAGGCCCGGCAGGGTAACTAATGAAAAACTGTTTTTT.

For the CDR3, the DNA is TGTGCCAGCAGAGGAGTCGGGACCGGGGAGCTGTTTTTT. Translation gives CASRGVGTGELFF. The chain has TRBV5-6 and TRBJ2-2; D is unclear. The germline V gene has CDR1 SGHDT and CDR2 YYEEEE. The CDR3 spans 13 residues. V lost 5 bases and J 5 bases, leaving 10 bases between the germline ends.

The chain combines TRBV13 with TRBJ2-3, with 10 bases identical to TRBD2. The CDR3 has 21 residues. In germline, CDR1 is PRHDT, CDR2 FYEKMQ (reference sequence). Trimming removed 3 bases from V and 2 bases from J; junction bases left unmatched: 20. DNA of the CDR3: TGTGCCAGCAGCTTCCCTCCCCCCAGACTAGCGGGCGGAAGGCCCACAGATACGCAGTATTTT. Protein sequence: CASSFPPPRLAGGRPTDTQYF.

The chain recombines TRBV2 with TRBJ2-5; 8 bases are a match to TRBD1. The germline V gene has CDR1 SNHLY and CDR2 FYNNEI. V shed 4 bases, J shed 2 bases, and the junction held 6 bases outside the gene matches. The CDR3 totals 15 residues. The CDR3 DNA reads TGTGCCAGCAGTGGGCCGACAGGGGTTCAAGAGACCCAGTACTTC. Its protein is CASSGPTGVQETQYF.

The J gene is TRBJ2-5, the V gene TRBV11-2; 7 bases fit TRBD2. Germline V gives CDR1 SGHAT, CDR2 FQNNGV. There are 15 residues in the CDR3. The V gene end was trimmed by 8 bases and the J gene end by 3 bases; junction bases not matched to a gene: 12. Here the CDR3 reads CASGPTPAGKETQYF. The CDR3 DNA reads TGTGCCAGCGGACCCACCCCAGCGGGAAAAGAGACCCAGTACTTC.

The chain carries TRBV27 and TRBJ2-7; D possibly corresponds to TRBD2 (6 bases). V lost 3 bases and J lost 11, with 17 bases in between. Germline lookup yields CDR1 MNHEY and CDR2 SMNVEV (reference sequence). The CDR3 consists of 13 residues. Here the CDR3 DNA reads TGTGCCAGCAGTTTCCGACTAGGTCGACTGGAGTACTTC. This translates into CASSFRLGRLEYF.

The chain carries TRBV13 and TRBJ2-5, with unresolved D. The J call is doubtful: the DNA matches TRBJ2-7 better. In germline, CDR1 is PRHDT, CDR2 FYEKMQ (reference sequence). CDR3 size: 12 residues. CDR3 sequence: CASSLVPYEQYF. In nucleotides, the CDR3 is TGTGCCAGCAGCTTAGTTCCCTACGAGCAGTACTTC.

The chain carries TRBV7-2 and TRBJ1-2, with D tentatively TRBD1 (5 bases). CDR3 size: 14 residues. Germline V gene data show CDR1 as SGHTA and CDR2 as FQGNSA. V gave up 1 base and J gave up 2 bases, with 8 bases separating them. The CDR3 here is CASSLEAGNYGYTF. CDR3 coding DNA: TGTGCCAGCAGCTTAGAAGCAGGGAACTATGGCTACACCTTC.

A remark on this clone: Other DNA sequences of this sample code for an identical CDR3. The chain links TRBV28 to TRBJ2-7; no firm D call. Trimming removed 6 bases at V and 3 bases at J, with 6 bases between. This CDR3 has 11 residues. Germline V CDR1 and CDR2: MDHEN, SYDVKM. The CDR3: CASSLLYEQYF. Here the CDR3 DNA reads TGTGCCAGCAGCCTACTCTACGAGCAGTACTTC.

The V and J genes are TRBV29-1 and TRBJ2-1; TRBD2 matches at 9 bases. The CDR3 consists of 13 residues. The trim removed 6 bases at V and 6 bases at J, leaving 6 bases unmatched. Per the germline V gene, CDR1 is SQVTM and CDR2 is ANQGSEA. DNA for the CDR3: TGCAGCGTAAGCGGGAGGTGGGGCAATGAGCAGTTCTTC. Amino acid sequence: CSVSGRWGNEQFF.

The rearrangement uses TRBV19 and TRBJ1-1, with D perhaps matching TRBD1 (6 bases). Germline loops: CDR1 LNHDA, CDR2 SQIVND (reference sequence). The CDR3 length is 15 residues. V was pared by 1 base and J by 6 bases, with 15 bases between. The CDR3 DNA reads TGTGCCAGTAGTATAGCCCGGGCGGCAGGGGCTGAAGCTTTCTTT. Translated, it gives CASSIARAAGAEAFF. Full variable domain (outside the CDR3, taken from reference TRBV19 and TRBJ1-1): DGGITQSPKYLFRKEGQNVTLSCEQNLNHDAMYWYRQDPGQGLRLIYYSQIVNDFQKGDIAEGYSVSREKKESFPLTVTSAQKNPTAFYLCASSIARAAGAEAFFGQGTRLTVV.